The present T cell receptor (beta chain) was sequenced within a study of response to subunit inactivated influenza vaccine. Study-level results: Few new T cells, the authors suggested, are recruited by each seasonal influenza vaccination.

The CDR3 totals 13 residues. V was clipped by 3 bases and J by 9 bases, with 15 bases between them. The germline V gene has CDR1 MGHDK and CDR2 SYGVNS. This clonotype was detected only a few times. Its specificity is unknown. From the RT-PCR reads, TCRdb called clonotypes with MiXCR, one entry per CDR3 protein. The sample lists more than 400,000 distinct CDR3 sequences, approximately 7.3% seen once, with approximately 14% in the top ten. The V and J genes are TRBV25-1 and TRBJ2-7, with D perhaps matching TRBD2 (6 bases). This TCR came from a man aged 50 to 69 who received an inactivated influenza vaccine. The specimen comprised PBMCs from blood, sampled less than 30 months after vaccination. In nucleotides, the CDR3 is TGTGCCAGCAGTGATCCCTTAGCGGCAAGGCAGTACTTC. Translating it yields CASSDPLAARQYF.